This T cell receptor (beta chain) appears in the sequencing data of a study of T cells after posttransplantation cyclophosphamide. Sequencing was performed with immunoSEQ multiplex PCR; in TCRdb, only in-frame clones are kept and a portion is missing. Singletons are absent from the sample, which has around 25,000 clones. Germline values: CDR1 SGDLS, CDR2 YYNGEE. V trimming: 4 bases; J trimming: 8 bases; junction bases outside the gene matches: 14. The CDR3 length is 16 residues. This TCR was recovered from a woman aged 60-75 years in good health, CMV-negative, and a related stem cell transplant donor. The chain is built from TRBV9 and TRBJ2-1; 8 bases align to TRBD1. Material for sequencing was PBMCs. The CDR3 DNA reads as TGTGCCAGCAGCCCCAGGGGGGCAGGGGGCTTACATGAGCAGTTCTTC. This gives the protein CASSPRGAGGLHEQFF. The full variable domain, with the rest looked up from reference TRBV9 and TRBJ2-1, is DSGVTQTPKHLITATGQRVTLRCSPRSGDLSVYWYQQSLDQGLQFLIQYYNGEERAKGNILERFSAQQFPDLHSELNLSSLELGDSALYFCASSPRGAGGLHEQFFGPGTRLTVL.